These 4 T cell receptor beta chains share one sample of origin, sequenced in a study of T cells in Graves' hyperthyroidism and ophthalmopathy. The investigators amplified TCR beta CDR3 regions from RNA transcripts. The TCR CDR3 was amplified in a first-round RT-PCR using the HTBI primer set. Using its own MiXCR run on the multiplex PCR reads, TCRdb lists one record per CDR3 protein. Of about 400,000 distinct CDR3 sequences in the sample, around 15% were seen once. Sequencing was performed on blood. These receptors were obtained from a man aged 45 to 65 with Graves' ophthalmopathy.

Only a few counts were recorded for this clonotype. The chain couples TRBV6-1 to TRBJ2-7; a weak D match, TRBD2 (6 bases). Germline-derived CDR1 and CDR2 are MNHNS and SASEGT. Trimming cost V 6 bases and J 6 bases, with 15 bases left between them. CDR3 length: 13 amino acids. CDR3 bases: TGTGCCAGCAGAAGACTAGGATCGGGCGAGCAGTACTTC. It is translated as CASRRLGSGEQYF.

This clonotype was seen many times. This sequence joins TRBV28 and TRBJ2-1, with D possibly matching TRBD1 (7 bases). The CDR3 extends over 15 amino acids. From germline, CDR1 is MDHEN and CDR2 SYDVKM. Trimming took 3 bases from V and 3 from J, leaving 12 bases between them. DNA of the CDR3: TGTGCCAGCAGTTTTTCAGGGGGGAACTACAATGAGCAGTTCTTC. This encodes CASSFSGGNYNEQFF. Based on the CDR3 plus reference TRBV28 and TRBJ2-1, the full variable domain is DVKVTQSSRYLVKRTGEKVFLECVQDMDHENMFWYRQDPGLGLRLIYFSYDVKMKEKGDIPEGYSVSREKKERFSLILESASTNQTSMYLCASSFSGGNYNEQFFGPGTRLTVL.

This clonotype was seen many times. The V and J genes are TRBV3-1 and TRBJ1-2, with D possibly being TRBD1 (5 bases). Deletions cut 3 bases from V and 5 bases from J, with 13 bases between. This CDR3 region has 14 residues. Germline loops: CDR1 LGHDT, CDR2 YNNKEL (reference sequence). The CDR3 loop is CASSQDWGVYGYTF. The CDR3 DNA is TGTGCCAGCAGCCAGGACTGGGGGGTTTATGGCTACACCTTC.

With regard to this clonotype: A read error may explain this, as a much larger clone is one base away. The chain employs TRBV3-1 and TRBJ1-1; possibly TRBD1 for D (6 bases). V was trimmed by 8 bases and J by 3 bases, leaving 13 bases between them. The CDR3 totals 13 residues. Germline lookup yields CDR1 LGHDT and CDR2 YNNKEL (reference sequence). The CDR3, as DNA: TGTGCCAGCCGACGGGGGCCTTACACTGAAGCTTTCTTT. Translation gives CASRRGPYTEAFF.